The 12 T cell receptor beta chains reported below all come from one sample, sequenced in a study of cytomegalovirus exposure and HLA in healthy donors. 60 Vbeta and 13 Jbeta primers were used in PCR. The repertoire was sequenced with immunoSEQ multiplex PCR; TCRdb's copy has only in-frame clones and lacks some. The sample gives more than 95,000 clones, over 75% of which show up once; 6.5% to 7% is in the top ten. Sequences were obtained from PBMCs. These receptors were obtained from a man younger than 40 in good health and CMV-seropositive.

In this sample, this clone turned up once. The chain recombines TRBV7-2 with TRBJ1-2, with D possibly being TRBD1 (6 bases). Germline V gene sequence: CDR1 SGHTA, CDR2 FQGNSA. CDR3 length: 13 amino acids. V was shortened by 1 base and J by 5 bases, with 8 bases between the two germline ends. CDR3 loop: CASSLGQEYGYTF. The CDR3 DNA follows: TGTGCCAGCAGCTTAGGACAGGAATATGGCTACACCTTC.

Comments on this clone: Additional DNA sequences in this sample encode the identical CDR3. The J gene is TRBJ1-1, the V gene TRBV29-1; D ambiguous. Germline CDR1 is SQVTM and CDR2 is ANQGSEA. The CDR3 runs to 13 residues. V lost 4 bases and J lost 0, with 9 bases in between. CDR3 DNA sequence: TGCAGCGTTGTGAGGCACCTGAACACTGAAGCTTTCTTT. It encodes CSVVRHLNTEAFF.

The gene calls are TRBV30 and TRBJ1-6; 7 nucleotides agree with TRBD1. The CDR3 spans 14 residues. The ends lost 2 bases at V and 9 bases at J; junction bases unmatched: 7. CDR1 GTSNPN and CDR2 SVGIG come from the germline V gene (reference sequence). The CDR3: CAWSPGQRSSPLHF. The DNA for the CDR3 is TGTGCCTGGAGTCCGGGACAGAGATCTTCACCCCTCCACTTT.

The genes are TRBV29-1 and TRBJ2-1; perhaps TRBD1 as D (6 bases). The V end was cut by 3 bases, the J end by 6 bases, with 12 bases between. CDR3 length: 13 amino acids. Per the germline V gene, CDR1 is SQVTM and CDR2 is ANQGSEA. The CDR3 loop is CSVDTGMTNEQFF. The CDR3 nucleotides are TGCAGCGTTGATACAGGGATGACCAATGAGCAGTTCTTC.

The V and J genes are TRBV5-8 and TRBJ2-2; the D is unclear. CDR1 is SGHTS and CDR2 is YDEGEE in the germline V gene. The CDR3 consists of 16 residues. The V end was cut by 2 bases, the J end by 1 base, with 12 bases between. The CDR3 region has the DNA TGTGCCAGCAGCTTCATGGTGGGCTGGAACACCGGGGAGCTGTTTTTT. This gives the protein CASSFMVGWNTGELFF.

The gene calls are TRBV27 and TRBJ1-6, with D possibly matching TRBD1 (5 bases). CDR3 length: 16 residues. In germline, CDR1 is MNHEY, CDR2 SMNVEV (reference sequence). With 2 bases removed from V and 2 bases from J, the gap between germline ends came to 10 bases. The CDR3 loop reads CASSLKGLPYNSPLHF. CDR3 nucleotides: TGTGCCAGCAGTTTAAAGGGGCTGCCCTATAATTCACCCCTCCACTTT.

The chain is built from TRBV5-1 and TRBJ2-3; 10 bases are a match to TRBD2. The germline V gene has CDR1 SGHRS and CDR2 YFSETQ. Trimming at V came to 3 bases and at J to 1 base, leaving 5 bases not matched to a gene. The CDR3 contains 16 residues. CDR3 sequence: CASSSTSGSRTDTQYF. CDR3 DNA sequence: TGCGCCAGCAGCTCGACTAGCGGGTCTCGCACAGATACGCAGTATTTT. Based on the CDR3 plus reference TRBV5-1 and TRBJ2-3, the full variable domain is KAGVTQTPRYLIKTRGQQVTLSCSPISGHRSVSWYQQTPGQGLQFLFEYFSETQRNKGNFPGRFSGRQFSNSRSEMNVSTLELGDSALYLCASSSTSGSRTDTQYFGPGTRLTVL.

This clone was detected a few times. The V gene is TRBV6-5, the J gene TRBJ1-3; a weak D match, TRBD1 (6 bases). The CDR3 contains 13 residues. Germline V gene lookup returns CDR1 MNHEY and CDR2 SVGAGI. Trimming removed 5 bases at V and 7 bases at J, with 12 bases between. In DNA form, the CDR3 reads TGTGCCAGCAGTGGACAGTACGTTAACACCATATATTTT. Its protein product is CASSGQYVNTIYF.

The sample holds a few counts of this clone. V and J are TRBV6-5 and TRBJ1-5, with D perhaps TRBD1 (5 bases). Trimming pared 2 bases from V and 6 bases from J, leaving 8 bases between. The germline V gene encodes CDR1 MNHEY and CDR2 SVGAGI. There are 13 residues in the CDR3. CDR3 nucleotides: TGTGCCAGCAGTTACGAAGGGGCTCAGCCCCAGCATTTT. As protein: CASSYEGAQPQHF.

This clone turned up a few times. CDR3: CASRSGGATSTDTQYF. The DNA of the CDR3 is TGCGCCTCCCGGAGTGGGGGGGCCACTAGCACAGATACGCAGTATTTT. The chain is built from TRBV5-1 and TRBJ2-3; D perhaps matches TRBD2 (7 bases). Germline V CDR1 and CDR2: SGHRS, YFSETQ. With 10 bases removed from V and 0 bases from J, the gap between germline ends came to 21 bases. CDR3 length equals 16 residues. Based on the CDR3 plus reference TRBV5-1 and TRBJ2-3, the full variable domain is KAGVTQTPRYLIKTRGQQVTLSCSPISGHRSVSWYQQTPGQGLQFLFEYFSETQRNKGNFPGRFSGRQFSNSRSEMNVSTLELGDSALYLCASRSGGATSTDTQYFGPGTRLTVL.

The V gene is TRBV27, the J gene TRBJ1-5; weak D call: TRBD1 (6 bases). The germline gives CDR1 MNHEY, CDR2 SMNVEV (reference sequence). The CDR3 is made up of 13 amino acids. V was shortened by 5 bases and J by 9 bases, with 14 bases between the two germline ends. CDR3 nucleotide sequence: TGTGCCAGCAGTCCTAGGAGGGGGGGGCCCCAGCATTTT. Encoded protein: CASSPRRGGPQHF.

The chain uses TRBV10-3 and TRBJ2-6, with D possibly being TRBD1 (5 bases). The ends were cut back, 0 bases at V and 2 bases at J, with 5 bases in the middle. The CDR3 length is 15 residues. CDR1 ENHRY and CDR2 SYGVKD come from the germline V gene. The CDR3 DNA sequence: TGTGCCATCAGTGAGTCAGGGGCTGGGGCCAACGTCCTGACTTTC. It is translated as CAISESGAGANVLTF.